Below are 21 T cell receptor beta chains sequenced from a single sample in a study of shared clonotypes between healthy human individuals. Clones were sequenced by immunoSEQ multiplex PCR, and TCRdb holds only the in-frame ones, with some missing. The table lists over 800,000 clones, 92% of them singletons. Naive CD8 cells, CD45RO-negative and positively selected for CCR7, excluded terminally differentiated effector memory CD45RA+ cells. The specimen was naive CD8+ T cells sorted from blood. All receptors derive from a man younger than 45 in good health.

V gene TRBV28 combines with J gene TRBJ2-3, with D uncertain. CDR1 and CDR2 (germline): MDHEN, SYDVKM. The CDR3 sequence is 16 residues long. The V gene lost 4 bases and the J gene lost 0 bases, with 14 bases spanning the gap. The CDR3 spells CASSSTWVNSTDTQYF. In DNA, the CDR3 is TGTGCCAGCAGTTCCACCTGGGTTAATAGCACAGATACGCAGTATTTT.

The chain is built from TRBV4-1 and TRBJ2-7; TRBD2 agrees at 8 bases. Germline CDR1 and CDR2: MGHRA and YSYEKL. V trimming: 1 base; J trimming: 1 base; junction bases outside the gene matches: 9. The CDR3 length is 17 residues. The CDR3 protein is CASSQVGGTRFSYEQYF. CDR3 DNA sequence: TGCGCCAGCAGCCAAGTTGGCGGGACTAGATTTTCCTACGAGCAGTACTTC.

The V call is TRBV10-3, the J call TRBJ2-7; TRBD2 matches at 7 bases. J lost 3 bases, V lost 7 bases, and 6 bases had no gene match. This CDR3 comprises 13 residues. The germline V gene encodes CDR1 ENHRY and CDR2 SYGVKD. The CDR3 protein is CAINPGGGYEQYF. The DNA of the CDR3 is TGTGCCATCAATCCGGGAGGAGGCTACGAGCAGTACTTC.

This rearrangement joins TRBV5-5 to TRBJ2-1; 10 positions agree with TRBD2. The junction had 0 bases not matched to a gene; V was cut back by 1 base and J by 2 bases. Germline V gene sequence: CDR1 SGHKS, CDR2 YYEKEE (reference sequence). The CDR3 has 15 residues. This CDR3 reads CASSLTSGTYNEQFF. As DNA, the CDR3 is TGTGCCAGCAGCTTGACTAGCGGGACCTACAATGAGCAGTTCTTC.

V is TRBV11-3 and J is TRBJ2-2, with D possibly called TRBD1 or TRBD2 (5 bases each). CDR1 SGHNT and CDR2 YENEEA come from the germline V gene. The CDR3 is 17 residues long. V was cut by 5 bases and J by 6 bases, with 22 bases left in between. CDR3 sequence: CASSTRDGTGEAGELFF. The DNA of the CDR3 is TGTGCCAGCAGCACCCGGGACGGTACGGGTGAAGCCGGGGAGCTGTTTTTT.

The rearrangement uses TRBV19 and TRBJ2-2; 11 bases fit TRBD2. From germline, CDR1 is LNHDA and CDR2 SQIVND (reference sequence). The V gene end was trimmed by 5 bases and the J gene end by 2 bases; junction bases not matched to a gene: 13. The CDR3 spans 19 residues. The CDR3 sequence: CASSVLSGRGTKNTGELFF. As DNA, the CDR3 is TGTGCCAGTAGTGTTCTTAGCGGGAGGGGTACAAAAAACACCGGGGAGCTGTTTTTT. Looking up the rest from reference TRBV19 and TRBJ2-2 gives the full variable domain: DGGITQSPKYLFRKEGQNVTLSCEQNLNHDAMYWYRQDPGQGLRLIYYSQIVNDFQKGDIAEGYSVSREKKESFPLTVTSAQKNPTAFYLCASSVLSGRGTKNTGELFFGEGSRLTVL.

The chain joins TRBV27 to TRBJ1-1; D call uncertain. Germline loops: CDR1 MNHEY, CDR2 SMNVEV (reference sequence). The CDR3 spans 18 residues. The germline V and J ends were trimmed by 2 bases and 0 bases, with 19 bases remaining between them. The CDR3 DNA sequence: TGTGCCAGCAGTTTAGTCGCCGGGAGCTCGACCATGAACACTGAAGCTTTCTTT. Translation gives CASSLVAGSSTMNTEAFF.

The chain carries TRBV7-2 and TRBJ2-1; D call uncertain. The germline CDR1 and CDR2 sequences are SGHTA and FQGNSA. CDR3 length: 16 residues. Deletions cut 1 base from V and 4 bases from J, with 14 bases between. The CDR3 sequence is CASSLVSVTGYNEQFF. The DNA for the CDR3 is TGTGCCAGCAGCTTAGTTTCGGTTACCGGTTACAATGAGCAGTTCTTC.

This chain connects TRBV19 to TRBJ2-5; 13 nucleotides line up with TRBD2. The CDR3 extends over 16 amino acids. V was pared by 5 bases and J by 4 bases, with 7 bases of the junction left unmatched. Germline CDR1 reads LNHDA; CDR2 reads SQIVND (reference sequence). The CDR3 DNA reads TGTGCCAGTAGTCCCGGATGGACTAGCGGGAGAGAGACCCAGTACTTC. Translated: CASSPGWTSGRETQYF.

V is TRBV27 and J is TRBJ2-7; 9 bases are a match to TRBD2. The CDR3 sequence is 16 residues long. CDR1 MNHEY and CDR2 SMNVEV come from the germline V gene (reference sequence). Trimming cost V 6 bases and J 2 bases; bases outside gene matches: 11. In DNA form, the CDR3 reads TGTGCCAGCAGCACAAGAAACATAGCGGGGGCCTACGAGCAGTACTTC. Amino acid sequence: CASSTRNIAGAYEQYF.

V usage is TRBV4-2 and J usage is TRBJ2-7; D ambiguous. The CDR3 runs 13 residues. V was shortened by 4 bases and J by 2 bases, with 9 bases between the two germline ends. CDR1 is LGHNA, CDR2 YNFKEQ, per germline. The CDR3 nucleotides read TGTGCCAGCAGCCCAGACGCAACCTACGAGCAGTACTTC. Residues: CASSPDATYEQYF.

The V and J genes are TRBV27 and TRBJ2-2; D is possibly TRBD1 or TRBD2 (6 bases each). CDR1 MNHEY and CDR2 SMNVEV come from the germline V gene (reference sequence). Trimming took 6 bases from V and 5 from J, leaving 16 bases between them. This CDR3 comprises 15 residues. The CDR3 region has the DNA TGTGCCAGCAGCAGCCGACAGGAGGGAACCGGGGAGCTGTTTTTT. Amino acid sequence: CASSSRQEGTGELFF.

V gene TRBV10-3 combines with J gene TRBJ1-2, with unresolved D. The CDR3 extends over 10 amino acids. Trimming stripped 8 bases from V and 5 bases from J, with 6 bases between. The germline gives CDR1 ENHRY, CDR2 SYGVKD. This CDR3 reads CAIVDYGYTF. Written as DNA, the CDR3 is TGTGCCATCGTTGATTATGGCTACACCTTC.

The CDR3 DNA sequence: TGTGCCGGGAGATTGGACAGGAATAATGGCTACACCTTC. Its translation is CAGRLDRNNGYTF. The genes are TRBV2 and TRBJ1-2; the match to TRBD1 covers 7 bases. Trimming at V came to 11 bases and at J to 6 bases, leaving 12 bases not matched to a gene. CDR1 is SNHLY, CDR2 FYNNEI, per germline. This CDR3 is 13 amino acids long.

The sample holds one count of this clone. V and J are TRBV28 and TRBJ2-1; tentatively, D is TRBD1 or TRBD2 (5 bases each). CDR1 is MDHEN and CDR2 is SYDVKM in the germline V gene. The CDR3 loop spans 16 amino acids. V lost 3 bases and J lost 4, with 16 bases in between. The DNA for the CDR3 is TGTGCCAGCAGTTTGCTCAGGGACGCTTCATACAATGAGCAGTTCTTC. This translates into CASSLLRDASYNEQFF. Full variable domain (outside the CDR3, taken from reference TRBV28 and TRBJ2-1): DVKVTQSSRYLVKRTGEKVFLECVQDMDHENMFWYRQDPGLGLRLIYFSYDVKMKEKGDIPEGYSVSREKKERFSLILESASTNQTSMYLCASSLLRDASYNEQFFGPGTRLTVL.

CDR3 DNA sequence: TGTGCCAGCAGCTCCAAACAGGTGACCCCATTGGATACGCAGTATTTT. Its translation: CASSSKQVTPLDTQYF. The V gene is TRBV11-2, the J gene TRBJ2-3; tentatively, D is TRBD1 (5 bases). The length of the CDR3 is 16 residues. The V and J ends lost 4 bases and 6 bases respectively, with 20 bases between them. Per germline, CDR1 SGHAT and CDR2 FQNNGV.

The rearrangement joins TRBV7-3 to TRBJ2-3; D is undetermined. Germline loops: CDR1 SGHTA, CDR2 FQGTGA. V was clipped by 1 base and J by 0 bases, with 8 bases between them. There are 15 residues in the CDR3. The CDR3 DNA sequence: TGTGCCAGCAGCTTAAATGGGCATAGCACAGATACGCAGTATTTT. Its translation: CASSLNGHSTDTQYF.

This clone was observed a few times. The chain carries TRBV15 and TRBJ2-2; D is undetermined. The V end was cut by 3 bases, the J end by 5 bases, with 4 bases between. CDR3 length: 12 amino acids. Germline V gene sequence: CDR1 LNHNV, CDR2 YYDKDF (reference sequence). Written as DNA, the CDR3 is TGTGCCACCAGCAGTTTTACCGGGGAGCTGTTTTTT. It encodes CATSSFTGELFF. Full variable domain (missing parts from reference TRBV15 and TRBJ2-2): DAMVIQNPRYQVTQFGKPVTLSCSQTLNHNVMYWYQQKSSQAPKLLFHYYDKDFNNEADTPDNFQSRRPNTSFCFLDIRSPGLGDTAMYLCATSSFTGELFFGEGSRLTVL.

Points on this clone: Additional DNA sequences in this sample encode the identical CDR3. The CDR3 DNA sequence: TGCAGCGTTGAGGGGACAGGGGGGACCGGGGAGCTGTTTTTT. Amino acid sequence: CSVEGTGGTGELFF. The chain recombines TRBV29-1 with TRBJ2-2, with 11 nucleotides matching TRBD1. The CDR3 runs to 14 residues. V lost 3 bases and J lost 5; bases outside the gene matches: 2. Germline V gene data show CDR1 as SQVTM and CDR2 as ANQGSEA.

This chain links TRBV19 with TRBJ2-1; TRBD2 might be the D (5 bases). The CDR3 is made up of 13 amino acids. The V end lost 6 bases, the J end lost 3 bases, and 9 bases lay between the germline ends. Germline V gene data show CDR1 as LNHDA and CDR2 as SQIVND (reference sequence). The CDR3 loop is CASSPGNYNEQFF. CDR3 nucleotide sequence: TGTGCCAGTAGCCCCGGGAACTACAATGAGCAGTTCTTC.

The sample holds one count of this clone. The V call is TRBV2, the J call TRBJ2-5; 9 bases match TRBD2. The germline CDR1 and CDR2 sequences are SNHLY and FYNNEI. After removal of 5 bases from V and 2 bases from J, the junction contained 6 bases not matched to a gene. This CDR3 is built from 15 residues. CDR3 DNA sequence: TGTGCCAGCAGTAGGTTAGCGGGAGCTCAAGAGACCCAGTACTTC. Protein product: CASSRLAGAQETQYF.